This entry features one TCR beta chain sequence. Its antigen is unknown. The data are from a study of graft-versus-host responses after intestinal transplantation. Study-level background: Those transplanted obtained multivisceral, liver-intestinal, or isolated intestinal grafts. The whole recipient group had anti-thymocyte globulin induction followed by tacrolimus and steroids for roughly 3 years. Findings of the study overall: Some GvH clones appeared in ileal mucosa or blood before recipient bone marrow.

Germline-derived CDR1 and CDR2 are SGHAT and FQNNGV. The CDR3 extends over 15 amino acids. Trimming removed 6 bases from V and 1 base from J; junction bases left unmatched: 9. This table comes from immunoSEQ multiplex PCR, and its TCRdb copy is limited to in-frame clones, with some not included. In the table there are 35,000 to 40,000 clones, about 94% of which are singletons. The TCR originated in a human patient who received an intestinal transplant, so some T cells may come from the graft donor. The genes are TRBV11-2 and TRBJ2-7, with 7 bases aligning to TRBD1. The source was PBMCs, collected 16 days after intestinal transplant. The CDR3 DNA reads TGTGCCAGCAGACGCTTGAGGGGGCGATCCTACGAGCAGTACTTC. This encodes CASRRLRGRSYEQYF.